The 28 T cell receptor beta chains given below trace back to one sample, sequenced in a study of blood T cell repertoires in COVID-19. This table comes from immunoSEQ multiplex PCR, and its TCRdb copy is limited to in-frame clones, with some not included. The top ten clones hold approximately 21% of a sample with tens of thousands of clones, around three quarters of them seen once. The sequencing input was peripheral blood. These receptors all stem from a woman older than 75 with acute or convalescent COVID-19.

This chain joins TRBV6-2 or TRBV6-3 and TRBJ2-3, with no clear D. CDR3 length equals 15 residues. Germline V gene data show CDR1 as MNHEY and CDR2 as SVGEGT. The V and J ends lost 1 base and 6 bases respectively, with 14 bases between them. The CDR3 bases are TGTGCCAGCAGTTACTTAGCACAATCACCGGATACGCAGTATTTT. Translation gives CASSYLAQSPDTQYF.

The chain employs TRBV27 and TRBJ1-1, with unresolved D. The CDR3 extends over 12 amino acids. The V and J ends lost 6 bases and 7 bases respectively, with 12 bases between them. Germline V gene sequence: CDR1 MNHEY, CDR2 SMNVEV (reference sequence). This CDR3 is CASSRGVNEAFF. CDR3 coding DNA: TGTGCCAGCAGCCGCGGGGTAAATGAAGCTTTCTTT.

This clone was seen more than once but under ten times. The chain combines TRBV5-1 with TRBJ1-2; 9 bases map to TRBD1. V was pared by 2 bases and J by 5 bases, with 4 bases of the junction left unmatched. CDR1 and CDR2 from the germline V gene are SGHRS and YFSETQ. The CDR3 sequence is 14 residues long. The CDR3 DNA is TGCGCCAGCAGCTTACAGGGGGCCCTATATGGCTACACCTTC. Protein product: CASSLQGALYGYTF.

This clone was found a few times. This sequence joins TRBV6-1 and TRBJ2-3; 12 bases align to TRBD1. After removal of 4 bases from V and 0 bases from J, the junction contained 8 bases not matched to a gene. CDR3 length equals 18 residues. In germline, CDR1 is MNHNS, CDR2 SASEGT. The CDR3 DNA follows: TGTGCCAGCAGTGGTGGGACAGGGGGCCTATATAGCACAGATACGCAGTATTTT. Protein product: CASSGGTGGLYSTDTQYF.

This clone showed up just a few times. The genes are TRBV20-1 and TRBJ1-2; no definite D call. This CDR3 is built from 11 residues. Trimming took 3 bases from V and 8 from J, leaving 10 bases between them. Germline V lookup: CDR1 DFQATT, CDR2 SNEGSKA (reference sequence). DNA of the CDR3: TGCAGTGCTAGTTTCCTAGAGGGCTACACCTTC. Translated: CSASFLEGYTF.

The chain carries TRBV5-1 and TRBJ2-2, with TRBD2 matching over 9 bases. J was trimmed by 1 base and V by 5 bases; bases with no gene match: 6. This CDR3 region has 16 residues. Germline CDR1 is SGHRS and CDR2 is YFSETQ. The DNA of the CDR3 is TGCGCCAGCAGTCTAATAGCGGGAGTGAACACCGGGGAGCTGTTTTTT. Its protein product is CASSLIAGVNTGELFF.

The V and J genes are TRBV2 and TRBJ2-4, with D maybe TRBD1 (8 bases). Germline CDR1 and CDR2: SNHLY and FYNNEI. Trimming cost V 2 bases and J 3 bases, with 11 bases left between them. The CDR3 has 15 amino acids. In nucleotides, the CDR3 is TGTGCCAGCAGTGAAACAGGGGGGGTCAAAAACATTCAGTACTTC. The encoded protein is CASSETGGVKNIQYF.

The chain joins TRBV5-1 to TRBJ1-2; D perhaps matches TRBD1 (5 bases). There are 14 residues in the CDR3. The germline CDR1 and CDR2 sequences are SGHRS and YFSETQ. Trimming took off 2 bases at V and 3 bases at J, with 11 bases between the two ends. The CDR3 is CASSFGGPDYGYTF. In DNA form, the CDR3 reads TGCGCCAGCAGCTTCGGGGGACCCGACTATGGCTACACCTTC.

The rearrangement joins TRBV4-1 to TRBJ2-1; 12 bases line up with TRBD2. J gave up 3 bases and V 1 base, and 7 bases lay outside the gene matches. Germline CDR1 reads MGHRA; CDR2 reads YSYEKL. The CDR3 runs 18 residues. The CDR3: CASSQARLAGGSYNEQFF. The CDR3 region has the DNA TGCGCCAGCAGCCAAGCCCGCCTAGCGGGAGGGAGCTACAATGAGCAGTTCTTC.

The chain uses TRBV19 and TRBJ2-7; 12 bases are shared with TRBD2. CDR3 length equals 17 residues. J was trimmed by 2 bases and V by 4 bases; bases with no gene match: 9. CDR1 LNHDA and CDR2 SQIVND come from the germline V gene (reference sequence). For the CDR3, the DNA is TGTGCCAGTAGTACCGACGGACTAGCGGGGTGGGCCTACGAGCAGTACTTC. Its protein product is CASSTDGLAGWAYEQYF.

This clone was seen only a few times. The chain joins TRBV15 to TRBJ2-3; 11 nucleotides agree with TRBD2. Germline CDR1 is LNHNV and CDR2 is YYDKDF (reference sequence). J was trimmed by 4 bases and V by 3 bases; bases with no gene match: 3. This CDR3 has 15 amino acids. The CDR3 bases are TGTGCCACCAGCAGTCCGACTAGCGGGGCAGATACGCAGTATTTT. Protein: CATSSPTSGADTQYF. Looking up the rest from reference TRBV15 and TRBJ2-3 gives the full variable domain: DAMVIQNPRYQVTQFGKPVTLSCSQTLNHNVMYWYQQKSSQAPKLLFHYYDKDFNNEADTPDNFQSRRPNTSFCFLDIRSPGLGDTAMYLCATSSPTSGADTQYFGPGTRLTVL.

The chain joins TRBV18 to TRBJ1-1; D perhaps matches TRBD1 (5 bases). Trimming took off 3 bases at V and 2 bases at J, with 13 bases between the two ends. CDR1 is KGHSH and CDR2 is LQKENI in the germline V gene. This CDR3 is 15 amino acids long. This CDR3 reads CASSPRQSQNTEAFF. CDR3 DNA: TGTGCCAGCTCACCCCGACAGTCGCAAAACACTGAAGCTTTCTTT.

This chain connects TRBV6-1 to TRBJ2-7; 11 nucleotides match TRBD1. V dropped 4 bases and J dropped 3; count of bases not matched to a gene: 8. Germline values: CDR1 MNHNS, CDR2 SASEGT. The CDR3 consists of 16 residues. CDR3 nucleotides: TGTGCCAGCAGTGCCAGATACGGGACAGGGGGCTACGAGCAGTACTTC. Translated, it gives CASSARYGTGGYEQYF.

This chain joins TRBV18 and TRBJ2-1; D perhaps matches TRBD1 (6 bases). CDR3 length: 15 amino acids. The V end lost 6 bases, the J end lost 0 bases, and 12 bases lay between the germline ends. Germline values: CDR1 KGHSH, CDR2 LQKENI. CDR3 sequence reads: CASSITGSSYNEQFF. The CDR3 coding sequence is TGTGCCAGCTCGATCACAGGGAGCTCCTACAATGAGCAGTTCTTC.

The gene calls are TRBV3-1 (or the pseudogene TRBV3-2) and TRBJ2-2; TRBD2 matches 15 bases. The V and J ends lost 3 bases and 6 bases, in that order; junction bases with no gene match: 11. Germline loops: CDR1 LGHDT, CDR2 YNNKEL (reference sequence). CDR3 length: 19 residues. This CDR3 reads CASSHPRTSGRVGAGELFF. The CDR3 nucleotides are TGTGCCAGCAGCCATCCCCGGACTAGCGGGAGGGTGGGGGCCGGGGAGCTGTTTTTT.

The V gene is TRBV6-5, the J gene TRBJ2-7; 7 bases map to TRBD1. Germline loops: CDR1 MNHEY, CDR2 SVGAGI. This CDR3 comprises 14 residues. V gave up 11 bases and J gave up 2 bases; unmatched junction bases: 12. The CDR3 loop reads CASPSGTAPYEQYF. DNA for the CDR3: TGTGCCTCGCCGTCCGGGACAGCACCCTACGAGCAGTACTTC.

The rearrangement links TRBV14 to TRBJ1-6; TRBD1 might be the D (5 bases). The V end lost 4 bases, the J end lost 7 bases, and 11 bases lay between the germline ends. Per germline, CDR1 SGHDN and CDR2 FVKESK. The CDR3 loop spans 14 amino acids. For the CDR3, the DNA is TGTGCCAGCAGCCGGGACGGACTAAATTCACCCCTCCACTTT. This translates into CASSRDGLNSPLHF.

Note on this clone: A junction boundary mismatches the germline segment, possibly from a read error. This sequence joins TRBV5-1 and TRBJ2-7, with D tentatively TRBD2 (6 bases). The CDR3 extends over 13 amino acids. The V gene's germline CDR1 is SGHRS and CDR2 YFSETQ. CDR3 sequence reads: CASSSDGKGLSAF. Written as DNA, the CDR3 is TGCGCCAGCAGCTCGGACGGCAAGGGACTTTCAGCTTTC. The full variable domain, rest sourced from reference TRBV5-1 and TRBJ2-7, is KAGVTQTPRYLIKTRGQQVTLSCSPISGHRSVSWYQQTPGQGLQFLFEYFSETQRNKGNFPGRFSGRQFSNSRSEMNVSTLELGDSALYLCASSSDGKGLSAFGPGTRLTVT.

This clone appeared once. V usage is TRBV6-5 and J usage is TRBJ2-7, with TRBD2 identical over 11 bases. Per the germline V gene, CDR1 is MNHEY and CDR2 is SVGAGI. The ends lost 6 bases at V and 5 bases at J; junction bases unmatched: 6. CDR3 length: 14 residues. In nucleotides, the CDR3 is TGTGCCAGCAGACTACTAGCGGGAGTCGACGAGCAGTACTTC. It translates to CASRLLAGVDEQYF.

This clone was picked up a small number of times. The rearrangement joins TRBV5-1 to TRBJ1-1, with a tentative D call TRBD1 (6 bases). From germline, CDR1 is SGHRS and CDR2 YFSETQ. The CDR3 has 17 residues. The germline V and J ends were trimmed by 3 bases and 1 base, with 19 bases remaining between them. The CDR3 coding sequence is TGCGCCAGCAGCTCAACCGCGTTGGGAGGGGGGAACACTGAAGCTTTCTTT. This translates into CASSSTALGGGNTEAFF.

The chain has TRBV5-1 and TRBJ1-1; D not certain. The V end was cut by 6 bases, the J end by 0 bases, with 12 bases between. The CDR3 is 14 residues long. CDR1 is SGHRS, CDR2 YFSETQ, per germline. CDR3 loop: CASTMGGMNTEAFF. The CDR3 nucleotides read TGCGCCAGCACCATGGGAGGCATGAACACTGAAGCTTTCTTT.

The chain couples TRBV7-2 to TRBJ1-4, with a possible D match to TRBD1 (5 bases). Trimming took off 6 bases at V and 2 bases at J, with 13 bases between the two ends. The length of the CDR3 is 15 residues. Germline V lookup: CDR1 SGHTA, CDR2 FQGNSA. The CDR3 here is CASSRRGGTNEKLFF. CDR3 bases: TGTGCCAGCAGTCGTCGGGGGGGGACTAATGAAAAACTGTTTTTT.

This clone has a handful of counts. CDR3 DNA sequence: TGTGCCAGCAGCCAAAGGACAAATCCTCTGAACACTGAAGCTTTCTTT. As protein: CASSQRTNPLNTEAFF. The gene calls are TRBV14 and TRBJ1-1, with TRBD1 as a possible D gene (5 bases). Trimming shortened V by 2 bases and J by 0 bases, and 13 bases separated the two germline ends. CDR1 SGHDN and CDR2 FVKESK come from the germline V gene. The CDR3 runs to 16 residues.

The genes are TRBV5-1 and TRBJ1-4; the D gene is possibly TRBD1 (5 bases). The CDR3 has 14 amino acids. Germline CDR1 is SGHRS and CDR2 is YFSETQ. With 4 bases removed from V and 7 bases from J, the gap between germline ends came to 14 bases. CDR3 DNA sequence: TGCGCCAGCAGCCCCCAGGGAAGTGGTGAAAAACTGTTTTTT. Protein: CASSPQGSGEKLFF.

Ten or more counts support this clone. The rearrangement joins TRBV5-1 to TRBJ1-2; D is unresolved. This CDR3 contains 15 residues. Germline V gene sequence: CDR1 SGHRS, CDR2 YFSETQ. V shed 1 base and J shed 0 bases, with 10 bases lying between them. The DNA for the CDR3 is TGCGCCAGCAGCTTGACCAGCGGAACTAACTATGGCTACACCTTC. Its protein is CASSLTSGTNYGYTF. The variable domain in full, with the rest retrieved from reference TRBV5-1 and TRBJ1-2, is KAGVTQTPRYLIKTRGQQVTLSCSPISGHRSVSWYQQTPGQGLQFLFEYFSETQRNKGNFPGRFSGRQFSNSRSEMNVSTLELGDSALYLCASSLTSGTNYGYTFGSGTRLTVV.

J is TRBJ2-1 and V is TRBV19; 15 bases map to TRBD2. The CDR3 spans 17 residues. Germline V gene data show CDR1 as LNHDA and CDR2 as SQIVND (reference sequence). The ends lost 5 bases at V and 6 bases at J; junction bases unmatched: 8. CDR3 residues: CASSQGLAGGGGNEQFF. CDR3 coding DNA: TGTGCCAGTAGTCAGGGACTAGCGGGAGGCGGGGGCAATGAGCAGTTCTTC.

The V call is TRBV6-1, the J call TRBJ1-1; no clear D. V lost 2 bases and J lost 0, with 4 bases in between. The CDR3 consists of 13 residues. CDR1 and CDR2 (germline): MNHNS, SASEGT. The CDR3 sequence: CASSELLNTEAFF. CDR3 DNA sequence: TGTGCCAGCAGTGAACTACTGAACACTGAAGCTTTCTTT.

The rearrangement links TRBV5-1 to TRBJ2-2, with 8 positions matching TRBD1. CDR1 SGHRS and CDR2 YFSETQ come from the germline V gene. The J segment lost 2 bases and the V segment lost 4 bases, leaving 4 bases of the junction unmatched. The CDR3 consists of 15 residues. CDR3 DNA: TGCGCCAGCAGCCAGGGGGCAGTTAACACCGGGGAGCTGTTTTTT. Protein sequence: CASSQGAVNTGELFF.